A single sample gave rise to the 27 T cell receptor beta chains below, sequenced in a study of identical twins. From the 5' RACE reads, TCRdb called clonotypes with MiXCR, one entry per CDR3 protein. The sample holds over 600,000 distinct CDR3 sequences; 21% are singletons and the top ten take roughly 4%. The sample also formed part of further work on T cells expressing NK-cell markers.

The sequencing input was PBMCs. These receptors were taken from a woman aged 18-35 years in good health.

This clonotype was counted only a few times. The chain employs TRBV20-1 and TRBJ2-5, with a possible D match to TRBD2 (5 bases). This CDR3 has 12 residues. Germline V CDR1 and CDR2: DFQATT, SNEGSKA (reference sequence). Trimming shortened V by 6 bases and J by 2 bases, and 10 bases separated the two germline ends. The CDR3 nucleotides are TGCAGTGCACTGAGGGCGCAAGAGACCCAGTACTTC. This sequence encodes CSALRAQETQYF.

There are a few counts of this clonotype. The CDR3 nucleotides are TGTGCCAGCAGCCGAGGAGTGGTAGGGAGGAGAACTGAAGCTTTCTTT. Translated, it gives CASSRGVVGRRTEAFF. The chain recombines TRBV7-2 with TRBJ1-1; no firm D call. The germline V gene has CDR1 SGHTA and CDR2 FQGNSA. CDR3 length: 16 residues. V was pared by 5 bases and J by 5 bases, with 21 bases between.

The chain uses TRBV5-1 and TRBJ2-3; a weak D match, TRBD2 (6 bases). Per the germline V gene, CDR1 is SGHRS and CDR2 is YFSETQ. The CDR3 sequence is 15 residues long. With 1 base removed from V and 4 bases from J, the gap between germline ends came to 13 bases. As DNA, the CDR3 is TGCGCCAGCAGCTTGTGGAGGGCGAATGCAGATACGCAGTATTTT. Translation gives CASSLWRANADTQYF. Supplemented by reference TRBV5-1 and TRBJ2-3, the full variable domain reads KAGVTQTPRYLIKTRGQQVTLSCSPISGHRSVSWYQQTPGQGLQFLFEYFSETQRNKGNFPGRFSGRQFSNSRSEMNVSTLELGDSALYLCASSLWRANADTQYFGPGTRLTVL.

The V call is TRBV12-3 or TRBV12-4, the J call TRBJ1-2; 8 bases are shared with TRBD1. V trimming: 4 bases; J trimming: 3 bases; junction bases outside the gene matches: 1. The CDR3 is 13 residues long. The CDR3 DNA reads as TGTGCCAGCAGTTGGGACAGGTACTATGGCTACACCTTC. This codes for CASSWDRYYGYTF.

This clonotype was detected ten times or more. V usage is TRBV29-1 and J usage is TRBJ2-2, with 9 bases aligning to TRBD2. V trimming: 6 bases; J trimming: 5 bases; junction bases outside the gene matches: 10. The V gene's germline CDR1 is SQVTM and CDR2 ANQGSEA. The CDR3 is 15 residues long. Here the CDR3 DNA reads TGCAGCGTGGCCGATAGCGGGAGTAGTACCGGGGAGCTGTTTTTT. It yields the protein CSVADSGSSTGELFF.

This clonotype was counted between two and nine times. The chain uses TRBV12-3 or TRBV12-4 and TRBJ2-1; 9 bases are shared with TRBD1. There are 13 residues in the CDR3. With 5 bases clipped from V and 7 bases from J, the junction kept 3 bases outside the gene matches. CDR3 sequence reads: CASSTGGWNEQFF. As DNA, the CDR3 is TGTGCCAGCAGTACAGGGGGCTGGAATGAGCAGTTCTTC.

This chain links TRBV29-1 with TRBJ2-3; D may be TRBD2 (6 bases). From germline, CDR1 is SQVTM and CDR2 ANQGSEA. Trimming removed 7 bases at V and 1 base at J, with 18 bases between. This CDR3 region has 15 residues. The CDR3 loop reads CSAGGRGGRTDTQYF. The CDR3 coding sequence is TGCAGCGCCGGGGGTAGGGGAGGACGCACAGATACGCAGTATTTT.

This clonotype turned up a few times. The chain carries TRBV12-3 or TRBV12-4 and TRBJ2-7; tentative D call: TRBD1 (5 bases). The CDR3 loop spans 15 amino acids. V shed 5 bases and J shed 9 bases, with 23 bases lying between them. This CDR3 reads CASSVPWRLGRLQYF. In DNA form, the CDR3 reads TGTGCCAGCAGTGTGCCCTGGCGGCTGGGGCGTTTGCAGTACTTC.

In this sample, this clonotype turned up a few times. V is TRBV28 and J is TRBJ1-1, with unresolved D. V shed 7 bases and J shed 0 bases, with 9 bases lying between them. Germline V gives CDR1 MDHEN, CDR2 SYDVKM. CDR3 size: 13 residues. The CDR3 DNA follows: TGTGCCAGCATCGCCGACGTGAACACTGAAGCTTTCTTT. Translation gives CASIADVNTEAFF. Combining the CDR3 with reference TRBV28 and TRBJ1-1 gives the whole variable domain DVKVTQSSRYLVKRTGEKVFLECVQDMDHENMFWYRQDPGLGLRLIYFSYDVKMKEKGDIPEGYSVSREKKERFSLILESASTNQTSMYLCASIADVNTEAFFGQGTRLTVV.

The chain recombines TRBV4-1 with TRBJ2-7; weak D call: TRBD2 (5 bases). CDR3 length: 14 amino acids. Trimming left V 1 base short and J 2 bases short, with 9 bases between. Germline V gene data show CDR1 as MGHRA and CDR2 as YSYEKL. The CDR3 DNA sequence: TGCGCCAGCAGCCAAGCCGGGGTTGCCTACGAGCAGTACTTC. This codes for CASSQAGVAYEQYF.

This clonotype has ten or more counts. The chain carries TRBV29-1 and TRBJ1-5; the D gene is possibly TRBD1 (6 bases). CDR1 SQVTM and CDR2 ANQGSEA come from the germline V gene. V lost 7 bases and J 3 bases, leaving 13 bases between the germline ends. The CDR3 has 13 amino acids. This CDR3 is CSARYRDNQPQHF. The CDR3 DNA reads TGCAGCGCCCGTTACAGGGACAATCAGCCCCAGCATTTT. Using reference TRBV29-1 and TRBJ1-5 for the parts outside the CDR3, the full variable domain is SAVISQKPSRDICQRGTSLTIQCQVDSQVTMMFWYRQQPGQSLTLIATANQGSEATYESGFVIDKFPISRPNLTFSTLTVSNMSPEDSSIYLCSARYRDNQPQHFGDGTRLSIL.

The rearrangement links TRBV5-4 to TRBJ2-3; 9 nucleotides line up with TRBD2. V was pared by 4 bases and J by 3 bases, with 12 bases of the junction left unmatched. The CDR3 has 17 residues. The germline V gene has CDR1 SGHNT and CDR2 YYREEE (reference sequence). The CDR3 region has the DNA TGTGCCAGCAGCCGCGCCGCAGGAGCGGGGGGTACAGATACGCAGTATTTT. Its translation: CASSRAAGAGGTDTQYF.

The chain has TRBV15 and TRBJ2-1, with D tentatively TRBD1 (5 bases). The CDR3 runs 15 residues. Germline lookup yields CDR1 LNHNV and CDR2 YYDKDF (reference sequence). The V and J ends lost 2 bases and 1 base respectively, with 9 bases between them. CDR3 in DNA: TGTGCCACCAGCAGAAAGGCAGGGTCCTACAATGAGCAGTTCTTC. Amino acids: CATSRKAGSYNEQFF.

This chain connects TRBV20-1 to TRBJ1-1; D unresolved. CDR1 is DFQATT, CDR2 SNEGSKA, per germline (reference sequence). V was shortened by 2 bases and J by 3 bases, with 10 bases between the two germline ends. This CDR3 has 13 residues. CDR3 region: CSARFSPHTEAFF. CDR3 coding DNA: TGCAGTGCTAGATTTTCCCCGCACACTGAAGCTTTCTTT.

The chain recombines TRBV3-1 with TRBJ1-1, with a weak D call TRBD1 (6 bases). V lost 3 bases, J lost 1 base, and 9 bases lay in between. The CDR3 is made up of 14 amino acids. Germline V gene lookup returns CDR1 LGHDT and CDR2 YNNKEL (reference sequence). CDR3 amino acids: CASSHRGKNTEAFF. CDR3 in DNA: TGTGCCAGCAGCCACAGGGGTAAGAACACTGAAGCTTTCTTT.

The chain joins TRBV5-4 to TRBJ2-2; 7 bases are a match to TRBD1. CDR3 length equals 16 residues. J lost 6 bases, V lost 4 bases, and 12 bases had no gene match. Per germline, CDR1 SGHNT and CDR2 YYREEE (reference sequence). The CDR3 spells CASSPRMQTGPGELFF. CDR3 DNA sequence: TGTGCCAGCAGCCCTAGAATGCAGACAGGGCCCGGGGAGCTGTTTTTT. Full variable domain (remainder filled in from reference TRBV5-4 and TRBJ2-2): ETGVTQSPTHLIKTRGQQVTLRCSSQSGHNTVSWYQQALGQGPQFIFQYYREEENGRGNFPPRFSGLQFPNYSSELNVNALELDDSALYLCASSPRMQTGPGELFFGEGSRLTVL.

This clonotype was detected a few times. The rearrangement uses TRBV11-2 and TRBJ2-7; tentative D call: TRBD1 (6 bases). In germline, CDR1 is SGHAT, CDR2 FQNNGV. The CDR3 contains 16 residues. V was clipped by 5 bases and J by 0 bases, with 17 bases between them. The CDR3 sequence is CASSLRRDTSSYEQYF. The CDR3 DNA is TGTGCCAGCAGCCTCCGACGGGACACGAGCTCCTACGAGCAGTACTTC.

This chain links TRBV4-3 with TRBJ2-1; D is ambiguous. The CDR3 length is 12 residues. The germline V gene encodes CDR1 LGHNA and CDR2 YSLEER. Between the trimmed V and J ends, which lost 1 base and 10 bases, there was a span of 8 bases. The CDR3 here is CASSQVASEQFF. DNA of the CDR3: TGCGCCAGCAGCCAAGTCGCCTCGGAGCAGTTCTTC.

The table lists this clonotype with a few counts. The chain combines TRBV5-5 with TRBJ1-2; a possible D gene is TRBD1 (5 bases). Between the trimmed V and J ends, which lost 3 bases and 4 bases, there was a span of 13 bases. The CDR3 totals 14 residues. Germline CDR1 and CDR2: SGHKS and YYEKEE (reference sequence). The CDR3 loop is CASSSIQGGYGYTF. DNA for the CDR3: TGTGCCAGCAGCTCTATTCAGGGAGGCTATGGCTACACCTTC.

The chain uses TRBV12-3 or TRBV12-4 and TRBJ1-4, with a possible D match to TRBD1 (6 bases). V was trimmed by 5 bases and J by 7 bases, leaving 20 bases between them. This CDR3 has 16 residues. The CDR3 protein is CASSPTSTGRAEKLFF. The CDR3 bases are TGTGCCAGCAGTCCCACCTCGACAGGCCGGGCTGAAAAACTGTTTTTT.

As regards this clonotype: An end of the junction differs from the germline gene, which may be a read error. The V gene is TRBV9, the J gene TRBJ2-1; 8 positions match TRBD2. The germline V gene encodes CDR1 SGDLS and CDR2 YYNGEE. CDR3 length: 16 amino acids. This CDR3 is CACSADLAGTYNEQFF. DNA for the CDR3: TGTGCCTGCAGCGCCGACTTAGCGGGGACCTACAATGAGCAGTTCTTC.

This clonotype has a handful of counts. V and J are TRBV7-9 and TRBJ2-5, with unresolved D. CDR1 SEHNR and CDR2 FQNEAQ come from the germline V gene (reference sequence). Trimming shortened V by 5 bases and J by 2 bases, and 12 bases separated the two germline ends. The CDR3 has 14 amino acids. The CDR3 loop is CASSRPQIQETQYF. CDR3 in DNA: TGTGCCAGCAGCCGCCCCCAGATTCAAGAGACCCAGTACTTC.

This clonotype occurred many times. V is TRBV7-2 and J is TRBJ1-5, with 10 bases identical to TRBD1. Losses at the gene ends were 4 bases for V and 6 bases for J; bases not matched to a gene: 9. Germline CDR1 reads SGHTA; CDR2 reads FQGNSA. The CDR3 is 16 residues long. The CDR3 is CASSSRTGGFGQPQHF. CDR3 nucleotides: TGTGCCAGCAGCTCGCGGACAGGGGGGTTCGGTCAGCCCCAGCATTTT.

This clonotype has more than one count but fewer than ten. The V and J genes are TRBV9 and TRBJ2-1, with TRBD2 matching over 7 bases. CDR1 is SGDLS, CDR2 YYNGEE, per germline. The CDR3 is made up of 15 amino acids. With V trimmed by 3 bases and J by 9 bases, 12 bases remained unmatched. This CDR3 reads CASSARLAPAGEQFF. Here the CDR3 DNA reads TGTGCCAGCAGCGCCCGACTAGCCCCGGCAGGTGAGCAGTTCTTC.

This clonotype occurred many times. CDR3 nucleotides: TGTGCCAGCACCCTCTTAGGGGCGGGCACCGGGGAGCTGTTTTTT. Encoded protein: CASTLLGAGTGELFF. This chain links TRBV9 with TRBJ2-2; D is perhaps TRBD1 or TRBD2 (5 bases each). Germline lookup yields CDR1 SGDLS and CDR2 YYNGEE. This CDR3 comprises 15 residues. V was trimmed by 6 bases and J by 4 bases, leaving 16 bases between them.

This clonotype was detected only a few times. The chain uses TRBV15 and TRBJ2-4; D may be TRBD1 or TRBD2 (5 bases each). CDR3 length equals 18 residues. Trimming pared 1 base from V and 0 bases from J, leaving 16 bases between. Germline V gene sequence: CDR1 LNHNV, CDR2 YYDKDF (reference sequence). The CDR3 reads CATSRGPSGSGAKNIQYF. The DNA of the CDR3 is TGTGCCACCAGCAGAGGCCCATCAGGGAGTGGAGCCAAAAACATTCAGTACTTC.

CDR3 in DNA: TGCAGTGCCCCCCGGTTGGTCTCGTTCCAGCGGGTTTCCTACGAGCAGTACTTC. As protein: CSAPRLVSFQRVSYEQYF. The V gene is TRBV20-1, the J gene TRBJ2-7, with D tentatively TRBD2 (6 bases). The CDR3 is 18 residues long. Germline CDR1 DFQATT, CDR2 SNEGSKA (reference sequence). V shed 6 bases and J shed 1 base, with 28 bases lying between them.